The next 20 T cell receptor beta chains were all read from a single sample in a study of sequential checkpoint blockade in melanoma. Produced via immunoSEQ multiplex PCR; TCRdb's table is partial and in-frame only. The sample lists about 9,600 clones, less than 25% occurring once. The sample's treatment: randomized to nivolumab then ipilimumab (arm A) or the reverse (arm B). This specimen was tumor tissue (inferred from file names), taken from a patient given nivolumab and ipilimumab in sequence. The receptors were sampled from a human donor with melanoma.

This clone was seen only once. V is TRBV19 and J is TRBJ2-1; 15 bases are shared with TRBD2. Trimming at V came to 3 bases and at J to 7 bases, leaving 7 bases not matched to a gene. Germline CDR1 and CDR2: LNHDA and SQIVND (reference sequence). CDR3 size: 17 residues. The CDR3: CASSMWTSGRAWNEQFF. In DNA form, the CDR3 reads TGTGCCAGTAGTATGTGGACTAGCGGGAGGGCCTGGAATGAGCAGTTCTTC.

V and J are TRBV15 and TRBJ2-7, with a possible D match to TRBD2 (5 bases). The CDR3 totals 16 residues. V lost 2 bases, J lost 0 bases, and 14 bases lay in between. The germline CDR1 and CDR2 sequences are LNHNV and YYDKDF (reference sequence). The CDR3 loop reads CATSRLRSGSSYEQYF. CDR3 bases: TGTGCCACCAGCAGACTACGGAGCGGAAGCTCCTACGAGCAGTACTTC.

In nucleotides, the CDR3 is TGTGCCAGCAGCTTAGGGGCAACTAACTATGGCTACACCTTC. As protein: CASSLGATNYGYTF. The V gene is TRBV11-3, the J gene TRBJ1-2; D remains ambiguous. V lost 1 base and J lost 0, with 6 bases in between. CDR3 length: 14 residues. Germline lookup yields CDR1 SGHNT and CDR2 YENEEA.

The V call is TRBV14, the J call TRBJ2-5; TRBD2 matches at 9 bases. The V segment lost 4 bases and the J segment 2 bases; nucleotides outside the gene matches: 5. There are 15 residues in the CDR3. CDR1 and CDR2 from the germline V gene are SGHDN and FVKESK. CDR3 sequence (DNA): TGTGCCAGCAGCCTGCGTCTAGCGGGGCAAGAGACCCAGTACTTC. Residues: CASSLRLAGQETQYF.

The CDR3 loop reads CAWNLQGVPEAFF. As DNA, the CDR3 is TGTGCCTGGAATTTACAGGGGGTCCCTGAAGCTTTCTTT. This chain connects TRBV30 to TRBJ1-1, with TRBD1 matching 8 bases. The J segment lost 6 bases and the V segment lost 4 bases, leaving 7 bases of the junction unmatched. The germline V gene encodes CDR1 GTSNPN and CDR2 SVGIG (reference sequence). The CDR3 has 13 amino acids.

By share of the sample, this clone is medium-sized (0.01 to 0.1%). This chain links TRBV19 with TRBJ2-1; D gene uncertain. Germline V CDR1 and CDR2: LNHDA, SQIVND (reference sequence). V was shortened by 7 bases and J by 9 bases, with 13 bases between the two germline ends. The length of the CDR3 is 12 residues. This CDR3 is CASKCHSCEQFF. The CDR3 DNA reads TGTGCCAGTAAGTGTCACAGCTGTGAGCAGTTCTTC.

This clone was seen only a few times. This rearrangement joins TRBV6-8 to TRBJ2-5; possible D gene TRBD1, 6 bases. The V gene's germline CDR1 is MNHGY and CDR2 SAAAGT. CDR3 length: 17 amino acids. V was clipped by 1 base and J by 1 base, with 16 bases between them. This CDR3 reads CASSYFRGVTGQETQYF. The DNA of the CDR3 is TGTGCCAGCAGTTACTTCAGGGGTGTGACTGGCCAAGAGACCCAGTACTTC.

About this clone itself: The germline gene is not matched at one end of the junction; a read error may be the cause. The rearrangement links TRBV6-8 to TRBJ1-1; 8 bases fit TRBD1. The V gene's germline CDR1 is MNHGY and CDR2 SAAAGT. The CDR3 has 12 amino acids. In DNA, the CDR3 is TGTGCCATTCGCACCTTGACAGGGGACGGGATTTTT. It encodes CAIRTLTGDGIF.

The rearrangement links TRBV19 to TRBJ2-1, with D perhaps TRBD2 (6 bases). Germline assignment: CDR1 LNHDA and CDR2 SQIVND (reference sequence). There are 14 residues in the CDR3. V gave up 3 bases and J gave up 0 bases, with 6 bases separating them. The CDR3 is CASSIGSSYNEQFF. In DNA form, the CDR3 reads TGTGCCAGTAGTATCGGGAGCTCCTACAATGAGCAGTTCTTC.

The rearrangement uses TRBV30 and TRBJ2-3; D may match TRBD1 or TRBD2 (5 bases each). Trimming left V 4 bases short and J 10 bases short, with 21 bases between. This CDR3 comprises 14 residues. The germline V gene has CDR1 GTSNPN and CDR2 SVGIG (reference sequence). CDR3 nucleotides: TGTGCCTGGAAACAAGGCCTAGTGGGGGATTCGCAGTATTTT. This encodes CAWKQGLVGDSQYF.

This sequence joins TRBV9 and TRBJ1-2; no reliable D call. Germline CDR1 reads SGDLS; CDR2 reads YYNGEE. The CDR3 is made up of 13 amino acids. Trimming stripped 4 bases from V and 4 bases from J, with 11 bases between. CDR3 nucleotides: TGTGCCAGCAGCTTCACGGAGGGCTATGGCTACACCTTC. This gives the protein CASSFTEGYGYTF.

Comments on this clone: The limits of the CDR3 on the DNA are not certain, so only TCRdb's listed CDR3 is given. The chain uses TRBV5-1 and TRBJ2-2; no DNA check was done on the table's D call, TRBD1. The CDR3 length equals 17 residues, ends included. Germline V gives CDR1 SGHRS, CDR2 YFSETQ. CDR3 amino acids: CASSLGHRDRRAGELFF.

In this sample, this clone turned up many times. The chain uses TRBV11-3 and TRBJ2-3; 10 nucleotides agree with TRBD1. V trimming: 5 bases; J trimming: 6 bases; junction bases outside the gene matches: 11. CDR3 length: 16 amino acids. CDR1 and CDR2 (germline): SGHNT, YENEEA. The CDR3 reads CASSLTGTGVVDTQYF. The CDR3 DNA follows: TGTGCCAGCAGCCTCACCGGGACAGGGGTTGTCGATACGCAGTATTTT. Filled out from reference TRBV11-3 and TRBJ2-3, the complete variable domain reads EAGVVQSPRYKIIEKKQPVAFWCNPISGHNTLYWYLQNLGQGPELLIRYENEEAVDDSQLPKDRFSAERLKGVDSTLKIQPAELGDSAVYLCASSLTGTGVVDTQYFGPGTRLTVL.

In this sample, this clone turned up once. The chain uses TRBV12-5 and TRBJ2-1, with 7 positions matching TRBD1. V lost 7 bases and J lost 7; bases outside the gene matches: 13. The CDR3 consists of 15 residues. Germline CDR1 LGHNT, CDR2 FRNRAP. In nucleotides, the CDR3 is TGTGCTAGTGAACCCGACAGGGCCCCTCTTAATGAGCAGTTCTTC. Translation: CASEPDRAPLNEQFF.

This clone was seen more than once but under ten times. This rearrangement joins TRBV9 to TRBJ1-5; possible D gene TRBD1, 5 bases. V shed 5 bases and J shed 1 base, with 7 bases lying between them. Germline assignment: CDR1 SGDLS and CDR2 YYNGEE. The length of the CDR3 is 13 residues. In nucleotides, the CDR3 is TGTGCCAGCAGTCGGGACAGCAATCAGCCCCAGCATTTT. Its protein is CASSRDSNQPQHF.

This clone appeared a few times. V gene TRBV4-1 combines with J gene TRBJ1-3, with 7 nucleotides matching TRBD1. CDR3 length equals 17 residues. V trimming: 1 base; J trimming: 0 bases; junction bases outside the gene matches: 6. Germline CDR1 is MGHRA and CDR2 is YSYEKL. The chain's CDR3 is CASSQVGTASSGNTIYF. The CDR3 coding sequence is TGCGCCAGCAGCCAAGTAGGGACAGCGAGCTCTGGAAACACCATATATTTT.

The chain joins TRBV18 to TRBJ2-7; tentative D call: TRBD1 (6 bases). The CDR3 length is 12 residues. Trimming cost V 8 bases and J 0 bases, with 8 bases left between them. The germline CDR1 and CDR2 sequences are KGHSH and LQKENI. The CDR3 reads CASGDNSYEQYF. The CDR3 nucleotides are TGTGCCAGCGGGGACAACTCCTACGAGCAGTACTTC.

The J gene is TRBJ2-7, the V gene TRBV9, with TRBD1 matching over 7 bases. J lost 5 bases, V lost 0 bases, and 14 bases had no gene match. Per germline, CDR1 SGDLS and CDR2 YYNGEE. The CDR3 loop spans 17 amino acids. Here the CDR3 DNA reads TGTGCCAGCAGCGTAGAGTTTAGTCGACAGGGAGACCACGAGCAGTACTTC. It specifies CASSVEFSRQGDHEQYF.

This clone was detected only a few times. This chain connects TRBV4-1 to TRBJ2-7; TRBD1 aligns across 7 bases. Germline lookup yields CDR1 MGHRA and CDR2 YSYEKL. The J segment lost 4 bases and the V segment lost 0 bases, leaving 3 bases of the junction unmatched. This CDR3 is built from 14 residues. Here the CDR3 reads CASSQEGTVYEQYF. The DNA for the CDR3 is TGCGCCAGCAGCCAAGAAGGGACAGTTTACGAGCAGTACTTC.

The rearrangement joins TRBV6-7 to TRBJ2-2, with D unresolved. TRBV6-7 carries the ORF label, with uncertain function. Trimming removed 2 bases from V and 8 bases from J, with 6 bases in between. The CDR3 length is 12 residues. The CDR3 here is CASSYGVGELFF. CDR3 sequence (DNA): TGTGCCAGCAGTTACGGGGTGGGGGAGCTGTTTTTT.